This record concerns one T cell receptor (beta chain) sequence. The data belong to a study of blood T cell repertoires in COVID-19. Per the original methods: Estimation of nucleated cell counts relied on the amplification of reference gene primers. Profiling relied on immunoSEQ multiplex PCR, and the TCRdb table lists in-frame clones only, not all of them. Clone size and the V and J calls come from that table; the DNA yielded D and trimming. This sample has a few hundred thousand clones; around 90% occur once, and the top ten carry more than 10%. The origin of this receptor is a woman under 30 who had recovered from COVID-19. The sample consisted of peripheral blood.

As DNA, the CDR3 is TGCGCCAGCACCCCCTGGGGGGGCGGGAACACCGGGGAGCTGTTTTTT. Amino acids: CASTPWGGGNTGELFF. The chain has TRBV4-1 and TRBJ2-2; perhaps TRBD2 as D (7 bases). CDR3 size: 16 residues. Looked up from germline, CDR1 is MGHRA and CDR2 is YSYEKL. Trimming pared 7 bases from V and 1 base from J, leaving 16 bases between.